This record concerns one TCR beta chain sequence. CDR1 and CDR2 (germline): SEHNR, FQNEAQ (reference sequence). V dropped 5 bases and J dropped 3 bases, with 16 bases sitting between them. The CDR3 consists of 15 residues. These data originate in a study of blood T cell repertoires in COVID-19. TCRdb's table, derived via immunoSEQ multiplex PCR, lists solely in-frame clones and lacks some. The table has over 85,000 clones, 75% to 95% seen once. Input material: peripheral blood. This TCR came from a man younger than 30 with acute or convalescent COVID-19. The gene calls are TRBV7-9 and TRBJ2-5; D unclear. In DNA form, the CDR3 reads TGTGCCAGCAGCCGCTTTGGCCTTAATAAAGAGACCCAGTACTTC. Translated: CASSRFGLNKETQYF. The complete variable domain, with remaining parts taken from reference TRBV7-9 and TRBJ2-5, reads DTGVSQNPRHKITKRGQNVTFRCDPISEHNRLYWYRQTLGQGPEFLTYFQNEAQLEKSRLLSDRFSAERPKGSFSTLEIQRTEQGDSAMYLCASSRFGLNKETQYFGPGTRLLVL.